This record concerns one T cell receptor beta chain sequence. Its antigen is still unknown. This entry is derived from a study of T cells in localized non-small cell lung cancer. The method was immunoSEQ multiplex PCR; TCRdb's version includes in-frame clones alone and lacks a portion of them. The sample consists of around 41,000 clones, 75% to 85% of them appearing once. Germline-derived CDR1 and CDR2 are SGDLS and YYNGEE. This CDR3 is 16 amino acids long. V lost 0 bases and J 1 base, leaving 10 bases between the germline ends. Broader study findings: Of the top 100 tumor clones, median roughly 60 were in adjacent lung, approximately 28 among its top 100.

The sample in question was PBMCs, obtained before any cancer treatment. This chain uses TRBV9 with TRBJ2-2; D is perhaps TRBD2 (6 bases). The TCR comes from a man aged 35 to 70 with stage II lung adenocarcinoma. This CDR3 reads CASSVDGGLNTGELFF. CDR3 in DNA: TGTGCCAGCAGCGTAGATGGGGGACTGAACACCGGGGAGCTGTTTTTT.